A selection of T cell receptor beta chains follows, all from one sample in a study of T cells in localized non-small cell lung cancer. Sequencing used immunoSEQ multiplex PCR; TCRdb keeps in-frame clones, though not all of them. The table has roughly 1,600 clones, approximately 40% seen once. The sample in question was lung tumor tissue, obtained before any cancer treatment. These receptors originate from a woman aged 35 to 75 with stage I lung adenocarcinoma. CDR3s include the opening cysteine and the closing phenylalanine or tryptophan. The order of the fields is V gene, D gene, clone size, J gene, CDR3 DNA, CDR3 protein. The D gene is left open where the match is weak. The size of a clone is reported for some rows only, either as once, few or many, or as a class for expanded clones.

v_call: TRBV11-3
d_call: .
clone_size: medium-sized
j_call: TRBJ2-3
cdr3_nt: TGTGCCAGCAGCTTGGGTACCTTACTGGATACGCAGTATTTT
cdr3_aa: CASSLGTLLDTQYF

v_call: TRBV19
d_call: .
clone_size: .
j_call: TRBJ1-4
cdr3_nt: TGTGCCAGTAGTGCCACAGGGTCAGCTAATGAAAAACTGTTTTTT
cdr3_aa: CASSATGSANEKLFF

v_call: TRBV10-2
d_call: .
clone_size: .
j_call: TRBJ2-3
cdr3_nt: TGCGCCAGCAGTGAGTCATTTCGGACAGATACGCAGTATTTT
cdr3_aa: CASSESFRTDTQYF

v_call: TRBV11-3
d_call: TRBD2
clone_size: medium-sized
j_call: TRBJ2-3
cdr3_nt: TGTGCCAGCAGCTTAAGCGGGAACACAGATACGCAGTATTTT
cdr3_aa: CASSLSGNTDTQYF

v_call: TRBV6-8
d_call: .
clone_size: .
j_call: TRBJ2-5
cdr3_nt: TGTGCCATCAGTACGGACTTCATAGAGACCCAGTACTTC
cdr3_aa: CAISTDFIETQYF

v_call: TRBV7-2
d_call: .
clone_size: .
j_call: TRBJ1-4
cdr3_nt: TGTGCCAGCAGCAGATCAACTAATGAAAAACTGTTTTTT
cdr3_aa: CASSRSTNEKLFF

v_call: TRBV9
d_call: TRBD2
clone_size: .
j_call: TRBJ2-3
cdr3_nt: TGTGCCAGCAGCGCTCTAGCGGGGATCGCAGATACGCAGTATTTT
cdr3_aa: CASSALAGIADTQYF

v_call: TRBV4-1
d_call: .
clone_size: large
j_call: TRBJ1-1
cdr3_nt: TGCGCCAGCAGCCACCGGACGGAGAACACTGAAGCTTTCTTT
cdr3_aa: CASSHRTENTEAFF

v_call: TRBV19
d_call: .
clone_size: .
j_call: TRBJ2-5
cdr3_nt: TGTGCCAGTAGGTCCGGAGGGACTGTCGTGGAGACCCAGTACTTC
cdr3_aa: CASRSGGTVVETQYF

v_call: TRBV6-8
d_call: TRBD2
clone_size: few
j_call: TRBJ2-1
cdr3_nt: TGTGCCAGCAGCCTCCTAGCGGGGGGGCCCTACAATGAGCAGTTCTTC
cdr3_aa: CASSLLAGGPYNEQFF

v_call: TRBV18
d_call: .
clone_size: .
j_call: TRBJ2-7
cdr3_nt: TGTGCCAGCTCACCAGTGGGGTTCTCCTACGAGCAGTACTTC
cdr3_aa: CASSPVGFSYEQYF

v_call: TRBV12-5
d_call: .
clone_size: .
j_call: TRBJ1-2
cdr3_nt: TGTGCTAGTGGTTTGACTCTTGGGGCCGGCTACACCTTC
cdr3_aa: CASGLTLGAGYTF

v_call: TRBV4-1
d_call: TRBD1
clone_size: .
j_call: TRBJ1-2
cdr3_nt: TGCGCCAGCAGCCAAGATGGGACAGGCCTCTATGGCTACACCTTC
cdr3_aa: CASSQDGTGLYGYTF

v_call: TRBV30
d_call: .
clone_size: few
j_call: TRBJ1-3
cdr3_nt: TGTGCCTTTACGGACGCAAGCGACCGCTCTGGAAACACCATATATTTT
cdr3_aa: CAFTDASDRSGNTIYF

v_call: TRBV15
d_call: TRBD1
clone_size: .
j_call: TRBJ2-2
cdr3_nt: TGTGCCACCAGCAGAGGGACAGGGTGGGCCGGGGAGCTGTTTTTT
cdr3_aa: CATSRGTGWAGELFF

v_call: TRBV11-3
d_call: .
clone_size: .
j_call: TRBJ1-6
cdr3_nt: TGTGCCAGCAGCTTGGGGGGAGGACTTGTCCTCTCACCCCTCCACTTT
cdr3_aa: CASSLGGGLVLSPLHF

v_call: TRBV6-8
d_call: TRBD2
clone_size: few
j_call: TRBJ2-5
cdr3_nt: TGTGCCAGCAGGGCGGGGGGGCGAGGAGAGACCCAGTACTTC
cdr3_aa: CASRAGGRGETQYF